The source of this T cell receptor (beta chain) is a study of tissue T cells after allogeneic stem cell transplantation. Per the germline V gene, CDR1 is DFQATT and CDR2 is SNEGSKA (reference sequence). The CDR3 consists of 11 residues. Trimming removed 6 bases at V and 2 bases at J, with 8 bases between. Survey-depth TCRbeta CDR3 sequencing reported V/J genes and productive frequencies. TCRdb's table, derived via immunoSEQ multiplex PCR, lists solely in-frame clones and lacks some. The sample lists about 28,000 clones, about 85% occurring once. The source of this sequence is a woman aged 18-50 years who later had graft-versus-host disease after an allogeneic stem cell transplant. The sequencing here drew on blood, taken before transplantation. This chain uses TRBV20-1 with TRBJ2-7; D is unclear. CDR3 protein: CSAPGTYEQYF. The CDR3 region has the DNA TGCAGTGCCCCTGGTACCTACGAGCAGTACTTC.